The clone carrying this TCR beta chain was seen just once. The sample belongs to a study of blood T cell repertoires in COVID-19. The method was immunoSEQ multiplex PCR; TCRdb's version includes in-frame clones alone and lacks a portion of them. The sample gives fewer than 65,000 clones, approximately 88% of which show up once; around 9.6% is in the top ten. This TCR derives from a man aged 25 to 45 with COVID-19, enrolled during active disease. The specimen sequenced was peripheral blood.

The CDR3: CATGMGGKGGELFF. The CDR3 bases are TGTGCCACCGGGATGGGGGGAAAGGGCGGGGAGCTGTTTTTT. V is TRBV7-8 and J is TRBJ2-2; weak D call: TRBD2 (6 bases). The V gene's germline CDR1 is SGHVS and CDR2 FQNEAQ. There are 14 residues in the CDR3. V was trimmed by 10 bases and J by 7 bases, leaving 19 bases between them. Complete variable domain (other parts from reference TRBV7-8 and TRBJ2-2): GAGVSQSPRYKVAKRGQDVALRCDPISGHVSLFWYQQALGQGPEFLTYFQNEAQLDKSGLPSDRFFAERPEGSVSTLKIQRTQQEDSAVYLCATGMGGKGGELFFGEGSRLTVL.